Listed below are T cell receptor beta chains from one sample, sequenced in a study of cytomegalovirus exposure and HLA in healthy donors. TCRdb keeps only in-frame clones here, not all; method: immunoSEQ multiplex PCR. Of 150,000 to 200,000 clones listed, 60% to 80% are singletons. Sequences were obtained from PBMCs. The receptors were gathered from a woman in her 50s in good health and CMV-seropositive. Each CDR3 is given with its conserved first and last residue. The D gene is left open where the match is weak. Size is omitted from some rows. Given values are once, few, many or a class for expanded clones.

J gene: TRBJ1-2; clone size: few; V gene: TRBV13; D gene: -; CDR3 protein: CASSPSRVAGGYTF; CDR3 DNA: TGTGCCAGCAGCCCGAGTAGGGTAGCGGGAGGCTACACCTTC
J gene: TRBJ1-2; clone size: -; V gene: TRBV7-2; D gene: TRBD1; CDR3 protein: CASSSTGGVGGGYTF; CDR3 DNA: TGTGCCAGCAGCTCCACAGGGGGCGTGGGTGGGGGCTACACCTTC
J gene: TRBJ2-5; clone size: -; V gene: TRBV5-1; D gene: TRBD2; CDR3 protein: CASSLDGLAGEETQYF; CDR3 DNA: TGCGCCAGCAGCTTGGACGGACTAGCGGGCGAAGAGACCCAGTACTTC
J gene: TRBJ2-1; clone size: few; V gene: TRBV4-1; D gene: TRBD1; CDR3 protein: CASSPRGTGVSYNEQFF; CDR3 DNA: TGCGCCAGCAGCCCAAGGGGGACAGGAGTCTCCTACAATGAGCAGTTCTTC
J gene: TRBJ1-1; clone size: -; V gene: TRBV6-5; D gene: TRBD1; CDR3 protein: CASRPTIGTGGAFF; CDR3 DNA: TGTGCCAGCAGACCCACCATCGGGACAGGGGGAGCTTTCTTT
J gene: TRBJ2-7; clone size: -; V gene: TRBV27; D gene: TRBD2; CDR3 protein: CASSSNPAVRGGTSYEQYF; CDR3 DNA: TGTGCCAGCAGTTCTAACCCCGCTGTCCGGGGGGGAACGTCCTACGAGCAGTACTTC
J gene: TRBJ2-1; clone size: -; V gene: TRBV5-4; D gene: TRBD2; CDR3 protein: CASSLGREVERDEQFF; CDR3 DNA: TGTGCCAGCAGCTTGGGTCGGGAGGTTGAAAGGGATGAGCAGTTCTTC
J gene: TRBJ1-5; clone size: -; V gene: TRBV7-2; D gene: -; CDR3 protein: CASSGINQPQHF; CDR3 DNA: TGTGCCAGCTCGGGGATTAATCAGCCCCAGCATTTT
J gene: TRBJ1-1; clone size: -; V gene: TRBV18; D gene: TRBD1; CDR3 protein: CASSPEQGLEAFF; CDR3 DNA: TGTGCCAGCTCACCGGAACAGGGGCTTGAAGCTTTCTTT
J gene: TRBJ2-7; clone size: once; V gene: TRBV5-4; D gene: -; CDR3 protein: CASRIVSYYEQYF; CDR3 DNA: TGTGCCAGCAGGATAGTTAGCTACTACGAGCAGTACTTC
J gene: TRBJ2-1; clone size: -; V gene: TRBV18; D gene: -; CDR3 protein: CASSPRSAHEQFF; CDR3 DNA: TGTGCCAGCTCACCACGGAGCGCCCATGAGCAGTTCTTC
J gene: TRBJ2-5; clone size: once; V gene: TRBV27; D gene: -; CDR3 protein: CASSFHRAGQETQYF; CDR3 DNA: TGTGCCAGCAGTTTTCACCGGGCAGGGCAAGAGACCCAGTACTTC
J gene: TRBJ2-7; clone size: -; V gene: TRBV19; D gene: TRBD2; CDR3 protein: CASSIQRDYEQYF; CDR3 DNA: TGTGCCAGTAGTATCCAGCGGGACTACGAGCAGTACTTC
J gene: TRBJ2-7; clone size: -; V gene: TRBV11-2; D gene: TRBD1; CDR3 protein: CASSSGTGYYEQYF; CDR3 DNA: TGTGCCAGCAGCTCGGGGACAGGGTACTACGAGCAGTACTTC
J gene: TRBJ2-1; clone size: -; V gene: TRBV25-1; D gene: -; CDR3 protein: CASSPLYLGDEQFF; CDR3 DNA: TGTGCCAGCAGTCCCTTATACCTAGGGGATGAGCAGTTCTTC
J gene: TRBJ1-2; clone size: -; V gene: TRBV6-1; D gene: -; CDR3 protein: CASRGVPGDGYTF; CDR3 DNA: TGTGCCAGCAGGGGGGTTCCGGGAGATGGCTACACCTTC
J gene: TRBJ1-2; clone size: -; V gene: TRBV5-8; D gene: -; CDR3 protein: CASSLSRGYGYTF; CDR3 DNA: TGTGCCAGCAGCTTGTCCAGGGGATATGGCTACACCTTC
J gene: TRBJ1-1; clone size: -; V gene: TRBV28; D gene: -; CDR3 protein: CASTSLEEAFF; CDR3 DNA: TGTGCCAGCACCTCCCTCGAGGAAGCTTTCTTT
J gene: TRBJ2-2; clone size: once; V gene: TRBV4-2; D gene: TRBD2; CDR3 protein: CASSQPELAGGSLGELFF; CDR3 DNA: TGTGCCAGCAGCCAACCCGAACTAGCGGGGGGGTCACTTGGGGAGCTGTTTTTT
J gene: TRBJ2-6; clone size: -; V gene: TRBV28; D gene: -; CDR3 protein: CASSLTFSSGANVLTF; CDR3 DNA: TGTGCCAGCAGTTTAACATTCAGCTCTGGGGCCAACGTCCTGACTTTC
J gene: TRBJ2-1; clone size: -; V gene: TRBV7-2; D gene: -; CDR3 protein: CASSLLERWQFF; CDR3 DNA: TGTGCCAGCAGCTTACTAGAGCGATGGCAGTTCTTC
J gene: TRBJ1-6; clone size: -; V gene: TRBV7-2; D gene: -; CDR3 protein: CASSSGIYNSPLHF; CDR3 DNA: TGTGCCAGCAGCTCCGGGATATATAATTCACCCCTCCACTTT
J gene: TRBJ2-7; clone size: -; V gene: TRBV4-1; D gene: TRBD2; CDR3 protein: CASSQLGLAGNEQYF; CDR3 DNA: TGCGCCAGCAGCCAACTGGGACTAGCGGGAAACGAGCAGTACTTC
J gene: TRBJ2-2; clone size: -; V gene: TRBV5-8; D gene: TRBD2; CDR3 protein: CASSVTSGRPGELFF; CDR3 DNA: TGTGCCAGCAGCGTGACTAGCGGGAGACCCGGGGAGCTGTTTTTT
J gene: TRBJ2-1; clone size: -; V gene: TRBV6-5; D gene: -; CDR3 protein: CASSSNSGAPYNEQFF; CDR3 DNA: TGTGCCAGCAGTTCTAATTCAGGGGCACCCTACAATGAGCAGTTCTTC
J gene: TRBJ2-7; clone size: -; V gene: TRBV7-9; D gene: -; CDR3 protein: CASSPDFYEQYF; CDR3 DNA: TGTGCCAGCAGCCCGGACTTCTACGAGCAGTACTTC
J gene: TRBJ2-7; clone size: -; V gene: TRBV5-4; D gene: TRBD2; CDR3 protein: CASSLDSSGGREQYF; CDR3 DNA: TGTGCCAGCAGCTTGGATTCTAGCGGGGGCAGGGAGCAGTACTTC
J gene: TRBJ2-3; clone size: -; V gene: TRBV6-6; D gene: TRBD2; CDR3 protein: CASRFLAGPDTQYF; CDR3 DNA: TGTGCCAGCAGGTTCCTAGCGGGGCCAGATACGCAGTATTTT
J gene: TRBJ1-5; clone size: -; V gene: TRBV6-5; D gene: TRBD1; CDR3 protein: CASSRNRGQIQPQHF; CDR3 DNA: TGTGCCAGCAGCCGGAACAGGGGGCAGATTCAGCCCCAGCATTTT
J gene: TRBJ2-5; clone size: -; V gene: TRBV25-1; D gene: -; CDR3 protein: CASSDSGPAEETQYF; CDR3 DNA: TGTGCCAGCAGTGACTCAGGGCCTGCGGAAGAGACCCAGTACTTC
J gene: TRBJ2-1; clone size: -; V gene: TRBV10-3; D gene: -; CDR3 protein: CAISDSNTADEQFF; CDR3 DNA: TGTGCCATCAGTGATTCGAACACAGCGGATGAGCAGTTCTTC
J gene: TRBJ2-5; clone size: -; V gene: TRBV7-9; D gene: -; CDR3 protein: CADHGGPRETQYF; CDR3 DNA: TGTGCCGACCACGGGGGTCCCAGGGAGACCCAGTACTTC
J gene: TRBJ1-5; clone size: -; V gene: TRBV7-6; D gene: TRBD1; CDR3 protein: CASSFTGEGSNQPQHF; CDR3 DNA: TGTGCCAGCAGCTTTACAGGGGAAGGTAGCAATCAGCCCCAGCATTTT
J gene: TRBJ1-5; clone size: -; V gene: TRBV28; D gene: TRBD1; CDR3 protein: CASSIGTGGNQPQHF; CDR3 DNA: TGTGCCAGCAGTATAGGGACAGGGGGCAATCAGCCCCAGCATTTT
J gene: TRBJ1-1; clone size: -; V gene: TRBV19; D gene: -; CDR3 protein: CASSIAGGGNTEAFF; CDR3 DNA: TGTGCCAGTAGTATAGCGGGAGGCGGGAACACTGAAGCTTTCTTT
J gene: TRBJ2-1; clone size: once; V gene: TRBV7-2; D gene: TRBD2; CDR3 protein: CASSLYVAGEQFF; CDR3 DNA: TGTGCCAGCAGCTTATATGTAGCGGGAGAGCAGTTCTTC
J gene: TRBJ2-3; clone size: -; V gene: TRBV11-2; D gene: -; CDR3 protein: CASSFISSTDTQYF; CDR3 DNA: TGTGCCAGCAGCTTTATCTCCAGCACAGATACGCAGTATTTT
J gene: TRBJ2-3; clone size: -; V gene: TRBV9; D gene: -; CDR3 protein: CASSVGGGEIDTQYF; CDR3 DNA: TGTGCCAGCAGCGTAGGAGGGGGGGAAATAGATACGCAGTATTTT
J gene: TRBJ1-1; clone size: -; V gene: TRBV4-2; D gene: -; CDR3 protein: CASSQGVWGDTEAFF; CDR3 DNA: TGTGCCAGCAGCCAAGGGGTGTGGGGGGACACTGAAGCTTTCTTT